This TCR beta chain was identified in a study of control samples from healthy donors and cancer patients. Clones were sequenced by immunoSEQ multiplex PCR, and TCRdb holds only the in-frame ones, with some missing. Of about 150,000 clones in the sample, just under 95% were seen once. The CDR3 extends over 16 amino acids. V shed 3 bases and J 6 bases; nucleotides not matched to a gene: 2. Germline loops: CDR1 SGHNT, CDR2 YENEEA. The origin of this receptor is a man aged 60-69 years with colorectal cancer. The V gene is TRBV11-3, the J gene TRBJ2-1; 16 bases match TRBD2. The material sequenced was PBMCs. The CDR3 DNA reads as TGTGCCAGCAGCTTCGGGACTAGCGGGGGGGCCAATGAGCAGTTCTTC. It codes for CASSFGTSGGANEQFF.